The present entry profiles one T cell receptor (beta chain) with its context. As yet, its antigen is unknown. This entry belongs to a study of a mutant IDH1 vaccine in newly diagnosed glioma. Study details: Investigators started vaccination 4-6 weeks after radiotherapy alone, or with temozolomide cycles. Treated patients showed a male proportion of approximately 62%, a female proportion of about 40%, and a mean age of 40.4 years. Prior therapy was radiotherapy, temozolomide, or both; most received both.

Specified time point: week 5, during vaccination. The investigators gave 300 ug of mutant IDH1 20-mer peptide in each vaccine dose, together with topical imiquimod. The repertoire was sequenced with immunoSEQ multiplex PCR; TCRdb's copy has only in-frame clones and lacks some. Among approximately 35,000 clones, roughly 54% were seen once, and the ten largest hold approximately 11%. Study-wide points: Pseudoprogression seemed unlinked to shifts in top peripheral T cell clonotypes.

The sequence was collected from a woman between 18 and 30 years old with glioma. The starting material was PBMCs, obtained from a glioma patient whose treatment included an IDH1 peptide vaccine.

The CDR3 nucleotides read TGTGCCAGCAGTGAAGGCGGAGCCGCTAAGACCCAGTACTTC. Encoded protein: CASSEGGAAKTQYF. The V and J genes are TRBV2 and TRBJ2-5, with D uncertain. With 1 base removed from V and 6 bases from J, the gap between germline ends came to 12 bases. The V gene's germline CDR1 is SNHLY and CDR2 FYNNEI. The CDR3 runs 14 residues.